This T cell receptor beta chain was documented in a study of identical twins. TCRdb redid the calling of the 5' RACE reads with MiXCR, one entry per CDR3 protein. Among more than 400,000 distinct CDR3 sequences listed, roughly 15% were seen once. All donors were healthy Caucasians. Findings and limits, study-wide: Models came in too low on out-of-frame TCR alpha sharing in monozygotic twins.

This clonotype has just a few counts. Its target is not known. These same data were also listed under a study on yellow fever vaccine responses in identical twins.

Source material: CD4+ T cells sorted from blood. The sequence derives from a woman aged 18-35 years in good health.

CDR3 bases: TGTGCCAGCAGCGTAGTCCCTAGCACAGATACGCAGTATTTT. It specifies CASSVVPSTDTQYF. V usage is TRBV9 and J usage is TRBJ2-3; D not resolved. The germline V gene has CDR1 SGDLS and CDR2 YYNGEE. Trimming cost V 0 bases and J 0 bases, with 5 bases left between them. The CDR3 loop spans 14 amino acids.